The 24 T cell receptor beta chains below were found in one sample sequenced in a study of cytomegalovirus exposure and HLA in healthy donors. The PCR employed 60 Vbeta primers together with 13 Jbeta primers. Profiling relied on immunoSEQ multiplex PCR, and the TCRdb table lists in-frame clones only, not all of them. This sample's table reports 100,000 to 150,000 clones. The sample comprised PBMCs. The source is a man aged 30 to 39 in good health and CMV-seronegative.

V is TRBV7-2 and J is TRBJ2-2; D is undetermined. V was pared by 5 bases and J by 7 bases, with 14 bases between. In germline, CDR1 is SGHTA, CDR2 FQGNSA. This CDR3 spans 14 amino acids. CDR3 protein: CASSQEQRYGELFF. Written as DNA, the CDR3 is TGTGCCAGCAGCCAAGAACAAAGATACGGGGAGCTGTTTTTT.

The rearrangement uses TRBV5-4 and TRBJ1-2; the D is unclear. Germline V CDR1 and CDR2: SGHNT, YYREEE (reference sequence). This CDR3 contains 16 residues. Trimming shortened V by 6 bases and J by 4 bases, and 22 bases separated the two germline ends. CDR3 sequence: CASIRTPTGGGYGYTF. Written as DNA, the CDR3 is TGTGCCAGCATCAGAACCCCCACGGGAGGAGGCTATGGCTACACCTTC. The full variable domain, rest sourced from reference TRBV5-4 and TRBJ1-2, is ETGVTQSPTHLIKTRGQQVTLRCSSQSGHNTVSWYQQALGQGPQFIFQYYREEENGRGNFPPRFSGLQFPNYSSELNVNALELDDSALYLCASIRTPTGGGYGYTFGSGTRLTVV.

V gene TRBV6-5 combines with J gene TRBJ2-1, with D possibly TRBD2 on 5 matching bases. Germline CDR1 reads MNHEY; CDR2 reads SVGAGI. V gave up 4 bases and J gave up 9 bases, with 13 bases separating them. This CDR3 has 13 residues. DNA for the CDR3: TGTGCCAGCAGTTCACCCAACCGGGGTGAGCAGTTCTTC. This encodes CASSSPNRGEQFF.

The V call is TRBV6-1, the J call TRBJ1-1, with a tentative D call TRBD1 (6 bases). Trimming took 8 bases from V and 5 from J, leaving 15 bases between them. Per the germline V gene, CDR1 is MNHNS and CDR2 is SASEGT. The CDR3 is 13 amino acids. The CDR3 loop is CASLGRGGTEAFF. The CDR3 DNA follows: TGTGCCAGCCTCGGAAGGGGGGGAACTGAAGCTTTCTTT.

This chain joins TRBV27 and TRBJ1-6; 7 nucleotides agree with TRBD1. In germline, CDR1 is MNHEY, CDR2 SMNVEV (reference sequence). Losses at the gene ends were 5 bases for V and 7 bases for J; bases not matched to a gene: 11. The length of the CDR3 is 16 residues. CDR3 protein: CASSPHPGQVNSPLHF. For the CDR3, the DNA is TGTGCCAGCAGTCCCCACCCAGGACAGGTGAATTCACCCCTCCACTTT.

The chain's CDR3 is CASSPTSGAGPSYNEQFF. CDR3 nucleotides: TGTGCCAGTAGCCCGACTAGCGGGGCCGGCCCTTCCTACAATGAGCAGTTCTTC. V usage is TRBV19 and J usage is TRBJ2-1, with 11 bases lining up with TRBD2. V trimming: 6 bases; J trimming: 1 base; junction bases outside the gene matches: 11. Germline assignment: CDR1 LNHDA and CDR2 SQIVND (reference sequence). This CDR3 has 18 residues.

The V and J genes are TRBV11-1 and TRBJ2-5; no reliable D call. Germline CDR1 SGHAT, CDR2 FQDESV (reference sequence). V dropped 4 bases and J dropped 0 bases, with 9 bases sitting between them. CDR3 length: 14 amino acids. The CDR3 coding sequence is TGTGCCAGCAGCTCTAACAGCAACCAAGAGACCCAGTACTTC. Protein: CASSSNSNQETQYF.

The J gene is TRBJ2-6, the V gene TRBV5-5; D may be TRBD2 (5 bases). V lost 6 bases and J 1 base, leaving 20 bases between the germline ends. This CDR3 has 18 amino acids. CDR1 and CDR2 (germline): SGHKS, YYEKEE (reference sequence). The chain's CDR3 is CASNPSAPGVSGANVLTF. The CDR3 nucleotides read TGTGCCAGCAACCCCTCCGCCCCCGGGGTGTCTGGGGCCAACGTCCTGACTTTC.

The genes are TRBV10-3 and TRBJ2-7; TRBD2 might be the D (6 bases). The CDR3 has 15 residues. Between the trimmed V and J ends, which lost 3 bases and 3 bases, there was a span of 15 bases. Germline CDR1 ENHRY, CDR2 SYGVKD. CDR3 region: CAISDRGTELYEQYF. The CDR3, as DNA: TGTGCCATCAGTGATCGGGGGACGGAACTCTACGAGCAGTACTTC.

The rearrangement links TRBV19 to TRBJ2-7, with 8 bases that match TRBD1. V lost 5 bases, J lost 2 bases, and 17 bases stayed unmatched. CDR3 length: 18 amino acids. Germline assignment: CDR1 LNHDA and CDR2 SQIVND (reference sequence). The DNA for the CDR3 is TGTGCCAGTAGTGTCCAGGGGGCCCCCCAGGGGAATCCCTACGAGCAGTACTTC. Its protein product is CASSVQGAPQGNPYEQYF.

The V gene is TRBV29-1, the J gene TRBJ2-3; a weak D match, TRBD2 (5 bases). The germline CDR1 and CDR2 sequences are SQVTM and ANQGSEA. CDR3 length equals 14 residues. The ends were cut back, 4 bases at V and 5 bases at J, with 16 bases in the middle. The CDR3 loop reads CSVVLWSGIDTQYF. The CDR3 bases are TGCAGCGTTGTTCTCTGGTCGGGGATAGATACGCAGTATTTT.

The V gene is TRBV27, the J gene TRBJ2-1, with 11 positions matching TRBD2. This CDR3 has 17 residues. Trimming cost V 3 bases and J 7 bases; bases outside gene matches: 11. Germline CDR1 reads MNHEY; CDR2 reads SMNVEV (reference sequence). The CDR3 nucleotides read TGTGCCAGCAGTTTCCTGATAGCGGGAGGGCCTGTAAATGAGCAGTTCTTC. Its translation is CASSFLIAGGPVNEQFF.

The chain carries TRBV25-1 and TRBJ2-3, with 7 bases aligning to TRBD1. V shed 1 base, J shed 6 bases, and the junction held 7 bases outside the gene matches. CDR1 is MGHDK, CDR2 SYGVNS, per germline. The CDR3 length is 15 residues. The CDR3 DNA is TGTGCCAGCAGTGAATTCAAAGGGGGCGGCGATACGCAGTATTTT. It specifies CASSEFKGGGDTQYF.

In regard to this clone: A read error may account for a junction end that differs from germline. This chain joins TRBV7-9 and TRBJ1-5; D gene ambiguous. CDR1 and CDR2 from the germline V gene are SEHNR and FQNEAQ (reference sequence). The CDR3 consists of 17 residues. CDR3 protein: CASSLGPSAGVNRPQHF. The CDR3 nucleotides read TGTGCCAGCAGCTTAGGCCCTTCCGCGGGAGTAAATCGGCCCCAGCATTTT. The full variable domain, in which reference TRBV7-9 and TRBJ1-5 provide the parts outside the CDR3, is DTGVSQNPRHKITKRGQNVTFRCDPISEHNRLYWYRQTLGQGPEFLTYFQNEAQLEKSRLLSDRFSAERPKGSFSTLEIQRTEQGDSAMYLCASSLGPSAGVNRPQHFGDGTRLSIL.

The chain links TRBV4-1 to TRBJ2-7, with 7 bases identical to TRBD1. This CDR3 is 16 amino acids long. Germline CDR1 and CDR2: MGHRA and YSYEKL. Trimming took 0 bases from V and 4 from J; bases not matched to a gene: 9. CDR3 protein: CASSQEEGQSSYEQYF. Here the CDR3 DNA reads TGCGCCAGCAGCCAAGAAGAGGGACAGTCTTCATACGAGCAGTACTTC.

This rearrangement joins TRBV10-2 to TRBJ1-1; D remains unclear. V was clipped by 6 bases and J by 5 bases, with 10 bases between them. The CDR3 totals 12 residues. Germline V lookup: CDR1 WSHSY, CDR2 SAAADI. Written as DNA, the CDR3 is TGCGCCAGCAGGCACGAGGATACTGAAGCTTTCTTT. Its protein product is CASRHEDTEAFF.

The genes are TRBV10-3 and TRBJ2-7, with 14 nucleotides matching TRBD2. This CDR3 contains 17 residues. In germline, CDR1 is ENHRY, CDR2 SYGVKD. J lost 2 bases, V lost 0 bases, and 3 bases had no gene match. The DNA of the CDR3 is TGTGCCATCAGTGAGTCAAAGGGACTAGCGGGAGCCTACGAGCAGTACTTC. Translation: CAISESKGLAGAYEQYF.

The chain is built from TRBV19 and TRBJ2-6; tentatively, D is TRBD1 (6 bases). Germline V gene sequence: CDR1 LNHDA, CDR2 SQIVND (reference sequence). The CDR3 has 16 residues. V was pared by 8 bases and J by 2 bases, with 16 bases between. The CDR3 spells CASSEYTGTGANVLTF. The CDR3 DNA reads TGTGCCAGTTCGGAATACACAGGGACTGGGGCCAACGTCCTGACTTTC.

This rearrangement joins TRBV9 to TRBJ2-1, with 15 bases matching TRBD2. Germline CDR1 and CDR2: SGDLS and YYNGEE. V gave up 4 bases and J gave up 5 bases; unmatched junction bases: 7. The CDR3 consists of 17 residues. The CDR3 region is CASSIGLAGGPDNEQFF. Written as DNA, the CDR3 is TGTGCCAGCAGCATTGGACTAGCGGGAGGGCCAGACAATGAGCAGTTCTTC. Together with reference TRBV9 and TRBJ2-1, the CDR3 gives the full variable domain: DSGVTQTPKHLITATGQRVTLRCSPRSGDLSVYWYQQSLDQGLQFLIQYYNGEERAKGNILERFSAQQFPDLHSELNLSSLELGDSALYFCASSIGLAGGPDNEQFFGPGTRLTVL.

The chain has TRBV19 and TRBJ2-7; 7 bases are shared with TRBD1. Germline loops: CDR1 LNHDA, CDR2 SQIVND (reference sequence). The CDR3 has 15 residues. The V gene end was trimmed by 4 bases and the J gene end by 6 bases; junction bases not matched to a gene: 12. CDR3 region: CASSTTGTVLSEQYF. CDR3 bases: TGTGCCAGTAGTACGACCGGGACAGTATTAAGCGAGCAGTACTTC. Full variable domain (outside the CDR3, taken from reference TRBV19 and TRBJ2-7): DGGITQSPKYLFRKEGQNVTLSCEQNLNHDAMYWYRQDPGQGLRLIYYSQIVNDFQKGDIAEGYSVSREKKESFPLTVTSAQKNPTAFYLCASSTTGTVLSEQYFGPGTRLTVT.

The chain uses TRBV7-9 and TRBJ2-7; 7 nucleotides agree with TRBD1. Germline assignment: CDR1 SEHNR and CDR2 FQNEAQ (reference sequence). CDR3 length: 14 residues. V was pared by 5 bases and J by 5 bases, with 9 bases of the junction left unmatched. As DNA, the CDR3 is TGTGCCAGCAGCATACAGGGGCGAGGAAACGAGCAGTACTTC. Encoded protein: CASSIQGRGNEQYF.

The chain has TRBV5-1 and TRBJ1-2, with D perhaps matching TRBD1 (5 bases). Germline CDR1 and CDR2: SGHRS and YFSETQ. Trimming took 1 base from V and 4 from J, leaving 5 bases between them. The CDR3 runs to 12 residues. The CDR3 spells CASSLQGYGYTF. The CDR3 nucleotides read TGCGCCAGCAGCTTGCAGGGCTATGGCTACACCTTC.

This chain uses TRBV19 with TRBJ2-7; no clear D gene. CDR1 is LNHDA and CDR2 is SQIVND in the germline V gene (reference sequence). With 2 bases removed from V and 2 bases from J, the gap between germline ends came to 7 bases. This CDR3 is built from 13 residues. CDR3 region: CASSISLAYEQYF. In DNA, the CDR3 is TGTGCCAGTAGTATATCACTGGCCTACGAGCAGTACTTC.

CDR3 residues: CASSQNALAASTDTQYF. The CDR3 DNA reads TGCGCCAGCAGCCAGAATGCCCTAGCGGCTAGCACAGATACGCAGTATTTT. V usage is TRBV5-1 and J usage is TRBJ2-3; 7 positions agree with TRBD2. V shed 4 bases, J shed 0 bases, and the junction held 11 bases outside the gene matches. The length of the CDR3 is 17 residues. Per germline, CDR1 SGHRS and CDR2 YFSETQ.